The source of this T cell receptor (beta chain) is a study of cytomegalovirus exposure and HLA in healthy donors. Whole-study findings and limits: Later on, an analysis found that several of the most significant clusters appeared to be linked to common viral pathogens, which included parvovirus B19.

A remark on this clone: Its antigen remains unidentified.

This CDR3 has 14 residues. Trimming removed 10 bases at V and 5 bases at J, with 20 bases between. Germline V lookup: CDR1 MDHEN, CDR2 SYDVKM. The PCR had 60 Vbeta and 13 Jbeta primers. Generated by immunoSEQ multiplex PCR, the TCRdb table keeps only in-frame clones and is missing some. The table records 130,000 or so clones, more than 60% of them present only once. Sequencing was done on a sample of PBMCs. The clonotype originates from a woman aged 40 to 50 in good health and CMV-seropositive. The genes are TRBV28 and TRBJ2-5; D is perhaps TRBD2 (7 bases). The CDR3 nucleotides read TGTGCCATCCGCGGGGGCGTTTGGCGGGAGACCCAGTACTTC. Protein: CAIRGGVWRETQYF.